The present T cell receptor (beta chain) was sequenced within a study of blood T cell repertoires in COVID-19. Study in general: Nucleic acid was either cDNA or gDNA, and it came from T cells, B-cell-depleted T cells, or PBMCs.

Repertoires were generated with immunoSEQ multiplex PCR, while TCRdb's copy carries only in-frame clones and drops some. The repertoire consists of roughly 280,000 clones, with 75% to 90% occurring once and the leading ten covering approximately 4%. The V gene's germline CDR1 is MNHEY and CDR2 SMNVEV (reference sequence). The CDR3 has 12 amino acids. Trimming stripped 5 bases from V and 7 bases from J, with 9 bases between. The source is a woman aged 25 to 39 with acute COVID-19. This chain uses TRBV27 with TRBJ2-1; D remains unclear. The sequenced sample consisted of PBMCs or T cells enriched from blood (not recorded which). This chain's CDR3 is CASSTAENEQFF. The DNA of the CDR3 is TGTGCCAGCAGTACCGCGGAGAATGAGCAGTTCTTC.